These T cell receptor beta chains were read from a single sample in a study of a mutant IDH1 vaccine in newly diagnosed glioma. Their recognized antigens are unknown. The table came from immunoSEQ multiplex PCR; TCRdb's copy has only in-frame clones and leaves some out. The sample shows around 53,000 clones, about 88% of them seen only once. This material consisted of PBMCs, taken from a glioma patient whose treatment included an IDH1 peptide vaccine. The receptors shown here come from a woman aged 25 to 39 with glioma. Some clones in this sample may be carry-over from other donors' samples. The CDR3 runs from the conserved cysteine through the conserved F or W. D genes are given only for firm matches. The size entry is marked missing in some rows and otherwise reads once, few, many or a size class.

D gene	V gene	J gene	clone size	CDR3 protein	CDR3 DNA
-	TRBV7-9	TRBJ2-7	once	CASSLAILYEQYF	TGTGCCAGCAGCTTAGCCATCCTGTACGAGCAGTACTTC
-	TRBV2	TRBJ2-7	once	CASQVFHEQYF	TGTGCCAGTCAGGTCTTCCACGAGCAGTACTTC
TRBD1	TRBV29-1	TRBJ2-7	-	CSVEQGARYEQYF	TGCAGCGTTGAACAGGGGGCGCGGTACGAGCAGTACTTC
TRBD1	TRBV30	TRBJ1-3	-	CAWSGQDTIYF	TGTGCCTGGAGCGGACAGGACACCATATATTTT
-	TRBV27	TRBJ2-2	once	CASSFFPGELFF	TGTGCCAGCAGTTTCTTCCCCGGGGAGCTGTTTTTT
-	TRBV29-1	TRBJ1-1	-	CSGGGADNTEAFF	TGCAGCGGTGGGGGGGCAGATAACACTGAAGCTTTCTTT
TRBD2	TRBV29-1	TRBJ2-7	-	CSVQGTSGLAGVEQYF	TGCAGCGTTCAGGGGACTAGCGGGCTAGCGGGAGTCGAGCAGTACTTC
TRBD2	TRBV7-2	TRBJ2-1	-	CASSPVAGAQYNEQFF	TGTGCCAGCAGCCCCGTAGCGGGAGCGCAATACAATGAGCAGTTCTTC
TRBD2	TRBV5-6	TRBJ2-3	-	CATTHRGGRSPDTQYF	TGTGCCACCACCCATAGGGGCGGGAGGAGCCCAGATACGCAGTATTTT
TRBD1	TRBV9	TRBJ2-3	-	CASSLRTGDFDTQYF	TGTGCCAGCAGCTTGCGGACAGGGGATTTCGATACGCAGTATTTT
-	TRBV4-1	TRBJ2-1	-	CASSQVVVLNEQFF	TGCGCCAGCAGCCAAGTGGTGGTCCTCAATGAGCAGTTCTTC
TRBD2	TRBV29-1	TRBJ2-7	-	CSALPGTSGRNEQYF	TGCAGCGCCCTTCCCGGGACTAGCGGGAGAAACGAGCAGTACTTC
-	TRBV30	TRBJ2-3	-	CAWSRREDTQYF	TGTGCCTGGAGTCGGAGGGAAGATACGCAGTATTTT
-	TRBV2	TRBJ2-4	-	CASSELGATKNIQYF	TGTGCCAGCAGTGAATTAGGGGCCACCAAAAACATTCAGTACTTC
-	TRBV11-3	TRBJ2-7	-	CASRVPVGRSYEQYF	TGTGCCAGCAGGGTACCCGTGGGACGAAGCTACGAGCAGTACTTC
-	TRBV20-1	TRBJ2-7	once	CSASGPYEQYF	TGCAGTGCTAGTGGCCCGTACGAGCAGTACTTC
-	TRBV5-8	TRBJ1-1	-	CASSLARGHRNTEAFF	TGTGCCAGCAGCTTGGCCAGGGGTCACAGGAACACTGAAGCTTTCTTT
-	TRBV30	TRBJ2-2	-	CAWNKAYTGELFF	TGTGCCTGGAATAAGGCCTACACCGGGGAGCTGTTTTTT
-	TRBV2	TRBJ2-2	-	CASSEIGKPGELFF	TGTGCCAGCAGTGAGATAGGGAAGCCCGGGGAGCTGTTTTTT
TRBD1	TRBV5-6	TRBJ1-2	-	CASSLMDPGGVYTF	TGTGCCAGCAGCTTGATGGATCCAGGGGGGGTCTACACCTTC
TRBD1	TRBV7-9	TRBJ2-3	-	CASSERQGAIDTQYF	TGTGCCAGCAGCGAAAGACAGGGGGCAATAGATACGCAGTATTTT
TRBD1	TRBV9	TRBJ1-5	-	CASSVEGGMQPQHF	TGTGCCAGCAGCGTAGAAGGGGGCATGCAGCCCCAGCATTTT
-	TRBV6-6	TRBJ2-5	-	CASSYSTGIPETQYF	TGTGCCAGCAGTTACTCGACCGGGATCCCAGAGACCCAGTACTTC
-	TRBV5-1	TRBJ2-3	-	CASSLDVGDTQYF	TGCGCCAGCAGCTTGGATGTGGGAGATACGCAGTATTTT
-	TRBV7-8	TRBJ1-1	-	CASSFSGEAFF	TGTGCCAGCAGCTTCTCGGGGGAAGCTTTCTTT
-	TRBV25-1	TRBJ1-2	-	CASSRGNYGYTF	TGTGCCAGCAGCCGAGGGAACTATGGCTACACCTTC
-	TRBV6-6	TRBJ2-5	-	CASSSPQGGEETQYF	TGTGCCAGCAGTTCCCCACAAGGGGGGGAAGAGACCCAGTACTTC
TRBD2	TRBV2	TRBJ2-3	-	CASSELGTSGRSDTQYF	TGTGCCAGCAGTGAACTAGGGACTAGCGGGAGATCAGATACGCAGTATTTT
TRBD2	TRBV9	TRBJ2-1	-	CASSVTGRGYNEQFF	TGTGCCAGCAGCGTAACCGGGAGGGGCTACAATGAGCAGTTCTTC
-	TRBV5-6	TRBJ2-7	-	CASSLVGTSSYEQYF	TGTGCCAGCAGCTTAGTGGGAACCAGCTCCTACGAGCAGTACTTC